This entry lists 27 T cell receptor beta chains sequenced from one sample in a study of T-cell reconstitution after alpha-beta-depleted transplantation in children. Unique molecular identifiers were incorporated when the TCRbeta library was constructed. One entry per CDR3 protein results from TCRdb running MiXCR on the PCR reads. Seen here are over 450,000 distinct CDR3 sequences, about 10% observed once, and the top ten hold around 2%. The sample was PBMCs, taken before TCRalphabeta/CD19-depleted stem cell transplant. Every receptor here comes from a child aged 2-15 years with inherited bone marrow failure, due to receive a stem cell transplant.

The sample holds many counts of this clonotype. The chain couples TRBV5-6 to TRBJ2-5; 7 bases are shared with TRBD2. The CDR3 consists of 14 residues. Trimming at V came to 7 bases and at J to 0 bases, leaving 6 bases not matched to a gene. In germline, CDR1 is SGHDT, CDR2 YYEEEE. This chain's CDR3 is CASALRGYQETQYF. Here the CDR3 DNA reads TGTGCCAGCGCCTTGCGGGGGTACCAAGAGACCCAGTACTTC.

This clonotype turned up a few times. The CDR3 nucleotides are TGCAGCGTTGCCTTAAACAGAGACAATGAGCAGTTCTTC. Amino acids: CSVALNRDNEQFF. The chain carries TRBV29-1 and TRBJ2-1; no clear D. This CDR3 contains 13 residues. CDR1 and CDR2 from the germline V gene are SQVTM and ANQGSEA. V was cut by 4 bases and J by 5 bases, with 12 bases left in between.

There are many counts of this clonotype. The chain carries TRBV5-1 and TRBJ1-2; D remains unclear. The length of the CDR3 is 14 residues. CDR1 SGHRS and CDR2 YFSETQ come from the germline V gene. The V and J ends lost 0 bases and 4 bases respectively, with 10 bases between them. This CDR3 reads CASSLAAHLYGYTF. Here the CDR3 DNA reads TGCGCCAGCAGCTTGGCGGCACACCTCTATGGCTACACCTTC.

This clonotype was seen at least ten times. The chain is built from TRBV4-3 and TRBJ1-5, with a tentative D call TRBD1 (5 bases). Germline assignment: CDR1 LGHNA and CDR2 YSLEER. Trimming took off 0 bases at V and 15 bases at J, with 24 bases between the two ends. CDR3 size: 16 residues. Written as DNA, the CDR3 is TGCGCCAGCAGCCAAGATTACCGGCAGGGTGAGAATTCGGGGCATTTT. Its protein product is CASSQDYRQGENSGHF.

This clonotype was counted many times. The rearrangement uses TRBV2 and TRBJ2-4, with D perhaps matching TRBD2 (6 bases). Trimming removed 7 bases at V and 6 bases at J, with 13 bases between. Germline lookup yields CDR1 SNHLY and CDR2 FYNNEI. The CDR3 is 13 amino acids. The CDR3 region has the DNA TGTGCCAGCATTAACCCCGGGGGAAACATTCAGTACTTC. This codes for CASINPGGNIQYF.

V usage is TRBV15 and J usage is TRBJ2-1; 11 nucleotides align to TRBD2. The germline CDR1 and CDR2 sequences are LNHNV and YYDKDF (reference sequence). The CDR3 extends over 15 amino acids. V gave up 3 bases and J gave up 6 bases; unmatched junction bases: 4. The CDR3 loop reads CATSSPGLAANEQFF. The CDR3 DNA sequence: TGTGCCACCAGCAGCCCGGGACTAGCGGCCAATGAGCAGTTCTTC.

There are many counts of this clonotype. CDR3 sequence reads: CASSEGPYEQYF. In nucleotides, the CDR3 is TGTGCCAGCAGCGAGGGACCCTACGAGCAGTACTTC. This rearrangement joins TRBV7-9 to TRBJ2-7, with D perhaps TRBD1 or TRBD2 (5 bases each). Trimming shortened V by 5 bases and J by 2 bases, and 7 bases separated the two germline ends. CDR1 SEHNR and CDR2 FQNEAQ come from the germline V gene (reference sequence). The CDR3 contains 12 residues.

Ten or more counts support this clonotype. V is TRBV27 and J is TRBJ2-1, with 9 bases that match TRBD2. V was pared by 2 bases and J by 10 bases, with 15 bases of the junction left unmatched. The germline V gene has CDR1 MNHEY and CDR2 SMNVEV (reference sequence). The length of the CDR3 is 17 residues. CDR3 region: CASSLAFSIAGVGEQFF. CDR3 coding DNA: TGTGCCAGCAGTTTAGCGTTCTCGATAGCGGGAGTCGGCGAGCAGTTCTTC.

About this clonotype: A single base separates this from a much larger clone, so it may be a read error. The V and J genes are TRBV27 and TRBJ2-3; TRBD2 agrees at 10 bases. V lost 6 bases to trimming and J lost 9 bases; unmatched junction nucleotides: 12. The germline V gene encodes CDR1 MNHEY and CDR2 SMNVEV (reference sequence). This CDR3 contains 15 residues. CDR3 in amino acids: CASSPGTSARGTQYF. In DNA, the CDR3 is TGTGCCAGCAGCCCCGGGACTAGCGCGAGAGGCACGCAGTATTTT.

This clonotype showed up many times. The V call is TRBV11-2, the J call TRBJ2-2; 14 positions match TRBD2. V was pared by 3 bases and J by 0 bases, with 9 bases of the junction left unmatched. Germline V lookup: CDR1 SGHAT, CDR2 FQNNGV. The CDR3 runs 20 residues. CDR3 coding DNA: TGTGCCAGCAGCTTCCCCCGACTAGCGGGAGGGCCCTCGAACACCGGGGAGCTGTTTTTT. Its protein product is CASSFPRLAGGPSNTGELFF.

The CDR3 loop is CASLKTRGRGSYNEQFF. The CDR3 DNA is TGTGCCAGCCTCAAGACCAGGGGAAGGGGGTCCTACAATGAGCAGTTCTTC. V is TRBV5-4 and J is TRBJ2-1, with a tentative D call TRBD1 (6 bases). The CDR3 runs 17 residues. Germline CDR1 and CDR2: SGHNT and YYREEE (reference sequence). V was cut by 7 bases and J by 1 base, with 21 bases left in between.

This clonotype was seen only a few times. The gene calls are TRBV16 and TRBJ2-1, with 9 bases aligning to TRBD1. V lost 1 base to trimming and J lost 4 bases; unmatched junction nucleotides: 11. The CDR3 is 18 amino acids. Germline assignment: CDR1 KGHSY and CDR2 FQNENV. The CDR3: CASSQFNSRDRVYNEQFF. The DNA for the CDR3 is TGTGCCAGCAGCCAATTCAACAGCCGGGACAGGGTTTACAATGAGCAGTTCTTC.

The sample holds many counts of this clonotype. V and J are TRBV5-1 and TRBJ2-5, with D maybe TRBD2 (5 bases). There are 16 residues in the CDR3. The V gene lost 4 bases and the J gene lost 5 bases, with 21 bases spanning the gap. Germline CDR1 is SGHRS and CDR2 is YFSETQ. For the CDR3, the DNA is TGCGCCAGCAGCCTTGGTTTCGGGATCGTCGGGGAGACCCAGTACTTC. Its protein is CASSLGFGIVGETQYF.

Comments on this clonotype: A much larger clone differs by one base, so this may be a read error. V gene TRBV7-2 combines with J gene TRBJ2-5, with D possibly matching TRBD1 (5 bases). Germline V CDR1 and CDR2: SGHTA, FQGNSA. The length of the CDR3 is 13 residues. CDR3 loop: CASSSDRQETQHF. The CDR3 DNA reads TGTGCCAGCAGCTCCGACAGACAAGAGACCCAGCACTTC.

This clonotype was observed at least ten times. The rearrangement uses TRBV6-2 or TRBV6-3 and TRBJ1-5; no reliable D call. Trimming shortened V by 2 bases and J by 0 bases, and 8 bases separated the two germline ends. CDR1 is MNHEY and CDR2 is SVGEGT in the germline V gene. The CDR3 consists of 15 residues. CDR3 sequence: CASSYTWGSNQPQHF. The CDR3 coding sequence is TGTGCCAGCAGTTACACGTGGGGTAGCAATCAGCCCCAGCATTTT.

This chain uses TRBV14 with TRBJ2-1, with D perhaps given as TRBD1 or TRBD2 (5 bases each). In germline, CDR1 is SGHDN, CDR2 FVKESK. The CDR3 is 16 amino acids. V lost 4 bases, J lost 4 bases, and 17 bases lay in between. The CDR3 DNA sequence: TGTGCCAGCAGCCCCCCAATAGGGACGGCATACAATGAGCAGTTCTTC. Translation gives CASSPPIGTAYNEQFF.

In its sample, this clonotype was seen many times. V gene TRBV27 combines with J gene TRBJ2-1, with 14 bases lining up with TRBD2. CDR3 length equals 16 residues. V lost 3 bases, J lost 9 bases, and 7 bases stayed unmatched. Per germline, CDR1 MNHEY and CDR2 SMNVEV (reference sequence). CDR3 DNA: TGTGCCAGCAGTTTCTCCCCCGGACTAGCGGGGGGTGAGCAGTTCTTC. Protein product: CASSFSPGLAGGEQFF.

This clonotype has a count of ten or more. V usage is TRBV5-1 and J usage is TRBJ1-1; D is perhaps TRBD1 (6 bases). Germline V gene data show CDR1 as SGHRS and CDR2 as YFSETQ. CDR3 length: 19 amino acids. Between the trimmed V and J ends, which lost 0 bases and 4 bases, there was a span of 25 bases. CDR3 bases: TGCGCCAGCAGCTTGGCCGTCGGGACACCTCTTTCGGTGGGCACTGAAGCTTTCTTT. Protein: CASSLAVGTPLSVGTEAFF.

This clonotype appeared many times. The chain employs TRBV3-1 and TRBJ2-2; D possibly uses TRBD1 or TRBD2 (6 bases each). CDR3 size: 16 residues. The V gene's germline CDR1 is LGHDT and CDR2 YNNKEL (reference sequence). V was pared by 3 bases and J by 4 bases, with 15 bases between. The CDR3: CASSQGQSSGTGELFF. CDR3 nucleotide sequence: TGTGCCAGCAGCCAGGGACAAAGTAGCGGCACCGGGGAGCTGTTTTTT.

About this clonotype itself: The CDR3 end shows no conserved phenylalanine or tryptophan, and so a read error is likely. This rearrangement joins TRBV20-1 to TRBJ1-2; D gene uncertain. The CDR3 is made up of 10 amino acids. Per the germline V gene, CDR1 is DFQATT and CDR2 is SNEGSKA (reference sequence). DNA of the CDR3: TGTGGAGACGGCCCCTATGGCTACACCTCC. This codes for CGDGPYGYTS.

The chain combines TRBV12-3 or TRBV12-4 with TRBJ2-7; 7 bases align to TRBD1. The CDR3 is made up of 13 amino acids. J gave up 1 base and V 10 bases, and 7 bases lay outside the gene matches. The CDR3, as DNA: TGTGCCACCGCCCCGACAGGGTCCTACGAGCAGTACTTC. Its translation is CATAPTGSYEQYF.

This clonotype was counted at least ten times. The chain uses TRBV18 and TRBJ2-7; no clear D gene. Germline values: CDR1 KGHSH, CDR2 LQKENI. There are 13 residues in the CDR3. Trimming stripped 2 bases from V and 1 base from J, with 6 bases between. CDR3 DNA sequence: TGTGCCAGCTCACCAATGAATTCCTACGAGCAGTACTTC. Translated, it gives CASSPMNSYEQYF.

Many counts were recorded for this clonotype. The CDR3, as DNA: TGTGCCAGCAGCCCCTCAGGGGGTGGGGTGCCCCAGCATTTT. Protein sequence: CASSPSGGGVPQHF. The V and J genes are TRBV7-9 and TRBJ1-5; 7 nucleotides align to TRBD1. In germline, CDR1 is SEHNR, CDR2 FQNEAQ (reference sequence). The CDR3 is 14 residues long. Germline trimming cut 5 bases from V and 9 bases from J; bases unmatched to any gene: 10. Together with reference TRBV7-9 and TRBJ1-5, the CDR3 gives the full variable domain: DTGVSQNPRHKITKRGQNVTFRCDPISEHNRLYWYRQTLGQGPEFLTYFQNEAQLEKSRLLSDRFSAERPKGSFSTLEIQRTEQGDSAMYLCASSPSGGGVPQHFGDGTRLSIL.

This clonotype was recorded many times. The gene calls are TRBV29-1 and TRBJ2-7, with 8 positions matching TRBD1. Germline V gene data show CDR1 as SQVTM and CDR2 as ANQGSEA. Trimming removed 8 bases from V and 0 bases from J; junction bases left unmatched: 6. There are 13 residues in the CDR3. The CDR3 here is CSTRQGPSYEQYF. CDR3 sequence (DNA): TGCAGCACCAGACAGGGGCCCTCCTACGAGCAGTACTTC.

This clonotype showed up just a few times. CDR3 DNA: TGCGCCAGCAGCCAAGAACCAGGGTGGGCTAATGAAAAACTGTTTTTT. Encoded protein: CASSQEPGWANEKLFF. This chain joins TRBV4-3 and TRBJ1-4, with a possible D match to TRBD1 (5 bases). CDR1 is LGHNA, CDR2 YSLEER, per germline. The CDR3 loop spans 16 amino acids. Trimming pared 0 bases from V and 3 bases from J, leaving 11 bases between.

This clonotype was picked up many times. The chain links TRBV29-1 to TRBJ2-7, with D possibly called TRBD1 or TRBD2 (5 bases each). Trimming cost V 2 bases and J 3 bases, with 11 bases left between them. The CDR3 length is 13 residues. Germline-derived CDR1 and CDR2 are SQVTM and ANQGSEA. CDR3 region: CSVELGVGYEQYF. The CDR3 region has the DNA TGCAGCGTTGAACTGGGGGTTGGCTACGAGCAGTACTTC.

This clonotype has at least ten counts. The chain uses TRBV12-3 or TRBV12-4 and TRBJ2-5; perhaps TRBD2 as D (5 bases). Trimming left V 5 bases short and J 2 bases short, with 15 bases between. The CDR3 extends over 15 amino acids. The CDR3 is CASSPSLIGQETQYF. The CDR3 coding sequence is TGTGCCAGCAGTCCTAGCCTCATTGGGCAAGAGACCCAGTACTTC.